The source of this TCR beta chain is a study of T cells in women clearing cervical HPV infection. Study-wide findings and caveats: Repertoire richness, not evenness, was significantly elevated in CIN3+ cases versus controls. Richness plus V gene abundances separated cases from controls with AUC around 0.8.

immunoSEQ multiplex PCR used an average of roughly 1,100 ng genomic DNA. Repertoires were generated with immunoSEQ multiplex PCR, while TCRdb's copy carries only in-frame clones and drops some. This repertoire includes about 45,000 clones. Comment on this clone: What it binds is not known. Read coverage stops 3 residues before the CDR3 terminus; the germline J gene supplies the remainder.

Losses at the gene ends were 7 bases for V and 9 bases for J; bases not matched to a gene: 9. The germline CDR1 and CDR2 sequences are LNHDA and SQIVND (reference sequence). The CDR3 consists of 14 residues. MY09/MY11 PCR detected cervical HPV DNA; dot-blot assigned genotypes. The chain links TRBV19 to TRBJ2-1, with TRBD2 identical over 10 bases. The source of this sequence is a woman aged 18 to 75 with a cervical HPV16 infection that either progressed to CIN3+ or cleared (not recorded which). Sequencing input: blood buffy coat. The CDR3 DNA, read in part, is TGTGCCAGTAACCCGGCTAGCGGGAGTCGTGAG. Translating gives CASNPASGSRE. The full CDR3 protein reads CASNPASGSREQFF. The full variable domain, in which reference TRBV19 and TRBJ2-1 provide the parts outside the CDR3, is DGGITQSPKYLFRKEGQNVTLSCEQNLNHDAMYWYRQDPGQGLRLIYYSQIVNDFQKGDIAEGYSVSREKKESFPLTVTSAQKNPTAFYLCASNPASGSREQFFGPGTRLTVL.